Listed here are 32 T cell receptor beta chains from one sample, sequenced in a study of OX40 agonist ivuxolimab in advanced cancers. Generated by immunoSEQ multiplex PCR, the TCRdb table keeps only in-frame clones and is missing some. In the table there are 55,000 to 70,000 clones, roughly 89% of which are singletons. The sequencing used CD4+ or CD8+ T cells sorted from blood, collected in a trial of the OX40 agonist ivuxolimab. These receptors all come from an adult with an advanced solid tumor such as melanoma, head and neck, liver or kidney cancer.

The chain couples TRBV19 to TRBJ2-5; maybe TRBD1 (6 bases). CDR1 is LNHDA, CDR2 SQIVND, per germline (reference sequence). With 5 bases removed from V and 5 bases from J, the gap between germline ends came to 12 bases. The CDR3 runs 13 residues. The CDR3 nucleotides read TGTGCCAGTAGTCAGGGGTTGTTGGAGACCCAGTACTTC. It yields the protein CASSQGLLETQYF.

This chain connects TRBV10-3 to TRBJ2-1; 8 positions match TRBD2. Germline trimming cut 10 bases from V and 2 bases from J; bases unmatched to any gene: 7. The germline gives CDR1 ENHRY, CDR2 SYGVKD. The CDR3 is 14 amino acids. The CDR3 loop reads CATISGDAYNEQFF. The CDR3 DNA reads as TGTGCCACCATTAGCGGGGATGCCTACAATGAGCAGTTCTTC.

The V and J genes are TRBV5-1 and TRBJ2-5, with 11 bases aligning to TRBD2. The germline V gene encodes CDR1 SGHRS and CDR2 YFSETQ. V shed 0 bases, J shed 2 bases, and the junction held 9 bases outside the gene matches. The CDR3 length is 18 residues. The chain's CDR3 is CASSLAGSGRADQETQYF. The CDR3 DNA sequence: TGCGCCAGCAGCTTGGCCGGTAGCGGGAGGGCCGATCAAGAGACCCAGTACTTC.

The chain couples TRBV11-2 to TRBJ2-3; no clear D gene. Germline V gives CDR1 SGHAT, CDR2 FQNNGV. The CDR3 is made up of 12 amino acids. V was pared by 5 bases and J by 2 bases, with 5 bases between. In nucleotides, the CDR3 is TGTGCCAGCAGCCCTACCACAGATACGCAGTATTTT. Residues: CASSPTTDTQYF.

This chain connects TRBV19 to TRBJ2-7, with 8 positions matching TRBD2. The CDR3 has 12 residues. CDR1 and CDR2 from the germline V gene are LNHDA and SQIVND (reference sequence). The CDR3 reads CGGGGYDYEQYF. The CDR3 DNA reads as TGTGGCGGCGGGGGGTACGACTACGAGCAGTACTTC.

The chain uses TRBV5-5 and TRBJ2-3, with TRBD1 matching 10 bases. V was clipped by 3 bases and J by 3 bases; unmatched bases: 1. The CDR3 has 14 amino acids. The germline gives CDR1 SGHKS, CDR2 YYEKEE (reference sequence). The CDR3 sequence: CASSSDRGTDTQYF. Here the CDR3 DNA reads TGTGCCAGCAGCTCGGACAGGGGGACAGATACGCAGTATTTT.

V is TRBV7-8 and J is TRBJ2-1; D unresolved. CDR1 and CDR2 (germline): SGHVS, FQNEAQ. CDR3 size: 15 residues. Trimming removed 2 bases at V and 0 bases at J, with 8 bases between. The DNA of the CDR3 is TGTGCCAGCAGCTTAACCCAATCCTCCTACAATGAGCAGTTCTTC. Translating gives CASSLTQSSYNEQFF.

The chain's CDR3 is CASSQESNRVNTEAFF. CDR3 bases: TGTGCCAGCAGCCAAGAATCTAACAGGGTGAACACTGAAGCTTTCTTT. The chain carries TRBV14 and TRBJ1-1, with D perhaps matching TRBD1 (6 bases). The CDR3 is 16 residues long. Germline loops: CDR1 SGHDN, CDR2 FVKESK. Trimming stripped 0 bases from V and 0 bases from J, with 11 bases between.

The chain has TRBV19 and TRBJ1-1; TRBD1 matches at 8 bases. Germline trimming cut 3 bases from V and 4 bases from J; bases unmatched to any gene: 1. The CDR3 spans 13 residues. Germline V lookup: CDR1 LNHDA, CDR2 SQIVND (reference sequence). The CDR3 loop reads CASSMTGVTEAFF. CDR3 DNA sequence: TGTGCCAGTAGTATGACAGGGGTCACTGAAGCTTTCTTT.

This chain connects TRBV9 to TRBJ2-1; D assignment may be TRBD1 or TRBD2 (5 bases each). V was pared by 7 bases and J by 10 bases, with 18 bases between. Germline V gene data show CDR1 as SGDLS and CDR2 as YYNGEE. The length of the CDR3 is 13 residues. CDR3 protein: CASGGILAGEQFF. In DNA, the CDR3 is TGTGCCAGCGGGGGAATCCTTGCTGGGGAGCAGTTCTTC. The whole variable domain, remainder taken from reference TRBV9 and TRBJ2-1, is DSGVTQTPKHLITATGQRVTLRCSPRSGDLSVYWYQQSLDQGLQFLIQYYNGEERAKGNILERFSAQQFPDLHSELNLSSLELGDSALYFCASGGILAGEQFFGPGTRLTVL.

This chain joins TRBV10-3 and TRBJ1-1, with TRBD1 identical over 8 bases. CDR1 is ENHRY, CDR2 SYGVKD, per germline. V was pared by 4 bases and J by 4 bases, with 5 bases of the junction left unmatched. The CDR3 totals 14 residues. CDR3 sequence (DNA): TGTGCCATCAGTGCGACAGGGGACGGCACTGAAGCTTTCTTT. Amino acids: CAISATGDGTEAFF.

The genes are TRBV6-4 and TRBJ1-1; TRBD1 matches 10 bases. Germline CDR1 MRHNA, CDR2 SNTAGT. V shed 6 bases, J shed 4 bases, and the junction held 2 bases outside the gene matches. The CDR3 totals 13 residues. The CDR3 nucleotides are TGTGCCAGCAGCCGGACAGGGGGCACTGAAGCTTTCTTT. It encodes CASSRTGGTEAFF.

The chain joins TRBV9 to TRBJ2-5; possible D gene TRBD2, 6 bases. The CDR3 runs to 14 residues. V was shortened by 2 bases and J by 5 bases, with 13 bases between the two germline ends. The germline gives CDR1 SGDLS, CDR2 YYNGEE. CDR3 sequence reads: CASSVDGRRETQYF. The CDR3 DNA is TGTGCCAGCAGCGTGGACGGGAGAAGGGAGACCCAGTACTTC.

The gene calls are TRBV5-8 and TRBJ2-6, with no clear D. CDR1 is SGHTS, CDR2 YDEGEE, per germline. Trimming removed 4 bases from V and 0 bases from J, with 14 bases in between. The CDR3 sequence is 17 residues long. The CDR3 DNA is TGTGCCAGCAGCCGCCTGACAAGCCTCTCTGGGGCCAACGTCCTGACTTTC. Translation gives CASSRLTSLSGANVLTF.

V and J are TRBV7-6 and TRBJ2-5; 8 bases agree with TRBD2. Germline CDR1 reads SGHVS; CDR2 reads FNYEAQ. The CDR3 has 16 amino acids. The ends lost 4 bases at V and 5 bases at J; junction bases unmatched: 12. This chain's CDR3 is CASSYMPGLGGETQYF. In DNA, the CDR3 is TGTGCCAGCAGCTACATGCCGGGACTAGGGGGGGAGACCCAGTACTTC. Based on the CDR3 plus reference TRBV7-6 and TRBJ2-5, the full variable domain is GAGVSQSPRYKVTKRGQDVALRCDPISGHVSLYWYRQALGQGPEFLTYFNYEAQQDKSGLPNDRFSAERPEGSISTLTIQRTEQRDSAMYRCASSYMPGLGGETQYFGPGTRLLVL.

This clone was counted once. The chain uses TRBV27 and TRBJ1-6, with 8 positions matching TRBD1. Germline loops: CDR1 MNHEY, CDR2 SMNVEV (reference sequence). V shed 7 bases, J shed 8 bases, and the junction held 7 bases outside the gene matches. CDR3 size: 14 residues. The CDR3 region is CASMQQGGYSPLHF. The CDR3 nucleotides are TGTGCCAGCATGCAACAGGGGGGCTATTCACCCCTCCACTTT.

This rearrangement joins TRBV4-1 to TRBJ1-1; D uncertain. This CDR3 spans 14 amino acids. The V and J ends lost 2 bases and 0 bases respectively, with 7 bases between them. CDR1 is MGHRA, CDR2 YSYEKL, per germline. As DNA, the CDR3 is TGCGCCAGCAGCCAAATCATTCTGAACACTGAAGCTTTCTTT. Protein: CASSQIILNTEAFF.

This clone has just a few counts. V and J are TRBV7-9 and TRBJ2-1; D uncertain. The V gene lost 2 bases and the J gene lost 7 bases, with 6 bases spanning the gap. This CDR3 region has 12 residues. CDR1 is SEHNR and CDR2 is FQNEAQ in the germline V gene (reference sequence). The CDR3 sequence: CASSLNWNEQFF. In DNA form, the CDR3 reads TGTGCCAGCAGCTTAAACTGGAATGAGCAGTTCTTC.

The J gene is TRBJ2-2, the V gene TRBV5-1; TRBD2 agrees at 7 bases. This CDR3 is built from 16 residues. CDR1 and CDR2 from the germline V gene are SGHRS and YFSETQ. Losses at the gene ends were 5 bases for V and 5 bases for J; bases not matched to a gene: 12. In DNA, the CDR3 is TGCGCCAGCAGGGTTACTTGCCGAGCGGGGACCGGGGAGCTGTTTTTT. It codes for CASRVTCRAGTGELFF.

This sequence joins TRBV28 and TRBJ1-1; 8 nucleotides line up with TRBD1. V shed 10 bases, J shed 4 bases, and the junction held 5 bases outside the gene matches. Germline CDR1 reads MDHEN; CDR2 reads SYDVKM. There are 12 residues in the CDR3. The CDR3 DNA reads TGTGCCATCCGACAGGGGCGCACTGAAGCTTTCTTT. This gives the protein CAIRQGRTEAFF.

V gene TRBV7-8 combines with J gene TRBJ1-2; D gene ambiguous. Germline V gene sequence: CDR1 SGHVS, CDR2 FQNEAQ. This CDR3 comprises 15 residues. V was trimmed by 0 bases and J by 7 bases, leaving 15 bases between them. The CDR3: CASSLASRGGGGYTF. CDR3 bases: TGTGCCAGCAGCTTAGCGAGCCGAGGCGGAGGTGGCTACACCTTC.

The V gene is TRBV2, the J gene TRBJ2-5; TRBD2 matches 9 bases. Looked up from germline, CDR1 is SNHLY and CDR2 is FYNNEI. The CDR3 runs 15 residues. With 3 bases clipped from V and 7 bases from J, the junction kept 9 bases outside the gene matches. DNA for the CDR3: TGTGCCAGCAGTGAGCGTAGCGGGGGCCGAGGGACCCAGTACTTC. Residues: CASSERSGGRGTQYF.

The chain combines TRBV28 with TRBJ2-7, with TRBD1 as a possible D gene (5 bases). This CDR3 spans 12 amino acids. CDR1 and CDR2 (germline): MDHEN, SYDVKM. Trimming took off 5 bases at V and 3 bases at J, with 8 bases between the two ends. The CDR3, as DNA: TGTGCCAGCAGTATACAGGACTACGAGCAGTACTTC. Translated, it gives CASSIQDYEQYF.

The chain has TRBV7-3 and TRBJ1-3; TRBD1 aligns across 10 bases. Per germline, CDR1 SGHTA and CDR2 FQGTGA. V was clipped by 3 bases and J by 8 bases; unmatched bases: 10. This CDR3 region has 16 residues. The CDR3 loop reads CASSFQRDRGTDTIYF. For the CDR3, the DNA is TGTGCCAGCAGCTTTCAGCGGGACAGGGGCACTGACACCATATATTTT. Together with reference TRBV7-3 and TRBJ1-3, the CDR3 gives the full variable domain: GAGVSQTPSNKVTEKGKYVELRCDPISGHTALYWYRQSLGQGPEFLIYFQGTGAADDSGLPNDRFFAVRPEGSVSTLKIQRTERGDSAVYLCASSFQRDRGTDTIYFGEGSWLTVV.

The CDR3 DNA follows: TGTGCCAGCAGTCCTAGCAGGGGCAATCAGCCCCAGCATTTT. Its translation: CASSPSRGNQPQHF. V gene TRBV6-6 combines with J gene TRBJ1-5; a weak D match, TRBD1 (5 bases). Trimming took off 5 bases at V and 2 bases at J, with 10 bases between the two ends. The CDR3 length is 14 residues. CDR1 is MNHNY and CDR2 is SVGAGI in the germline V gene (reference sequence).

This chain links TRBV5-4 with TRBJ2-3; weak D call: TRBD1 (6 bases). The CDR3 sequence is 15 residues long. Per germline, CDR1 SGHNT and CDR2 YYREEE (reference sequence). V shed 4 bases and J shed 4 bases, with 16 bases lying between them. The CDR3 reads CASSLRTASPDTQYF. Here the CDR3 DNA reads TGTGCCAGCAGCCTACGGACAGCCTCGCCAGATACGCAGTATTTT.

This chain links TRBV6-5 with TRBJ1-4; D is perhaps TRBD1 (6 bases). V lost 6 bases and J lost 0, with 8 bases in between. Germline CDR1 is MNHEY and CDR2 is SVGAGI. This CDR3 is built from 14 residues. DNA of the CDR3: TGTGCCAGCAGACGGACAGCAACTAATGAAAAACTGTTTTTT. Its translation is CASRRTATNEKLFF.

The V and J genes are TRBV6-6 and TRBJ2-7, with a possible D match to TRBD2 (5 bases). CDR3 length equals 13 residues. Trimming shortened V by 2 bases and J by 1 base, and 6 bases separated the two germline ends. Germline CDR1 is MNHNY and CDR2 is SVGAGI (reference sequence). The CDR3 bases are TGTGCCAGCAGTTACAGGGAGTCCTACGAGCAGTACTTC. Translation gives CASSYRESYEQYF.

The chain joins TRBV10-1 to TRBJ2-1; D uncertain. In germline, CDR1 is WNHNN, CDR2 SYGVQD (reference sequence). V was pared by 3 bases and J by 2 bases, with 11 bases between. The CDR3 has 15 amino acids. CDR3 region: CASSESASAYNEQFF. Here the CDR3 DNA reads TGCGCCAGCAGTGAATCAGCGTCAGCCTACAATGAGCAGTTCTTC.

The chain uses TRBV6-1 and TRBJ1-5; weak D call: TRBD1 (6 bases). The V gene lost 6 bases and the J gene lost 4 bases, with 13 bases spanning the gap. The length of the CDR3 is 14 residues. Per germline, CDR1 MNHNS and CDR2 SASEGT. CDR3 amino acids: CASSYRVGNQPQHF. CDR3 nucleotide sequence: TGTGCCAGCAGCTACAGGGTAGGGAATCAGCCCCAGCATTTT.

This chain connects TRBV6-5 to TRBJ2-7; 9 nucleotides match TRBD1. The length of the CDR3 is 11 residues. Germline V gene sequence: CDR1 MNHEY, CDR2 SVGAGI. Losses at the gene ends were 9 bases for V and 3 bases for J; bases not matched to a gene: 0. The CDR3 DNA is TGTGCCAGGACAGGGGGCTACGAGCAGTACTTC. Protein product: CARTGGYEQYF.

This chain joins TRBV19 and TRBJ2-7; 12 bases fit TRBD1. Germline loops: CDR1 LNHDA, CDR2 SQIVND (reference sequence). Trimming cost V 5 bases and J 4 bases; bases outside gene matches: 9. The CDR3 has 16 residues. DNA for the CDR3: TGTGCCAGTAGTCCCCCCGGGACAGGGGGCGGGTACGAGCAGTACTTC. This sequence encodes CASSPPGTGGGYEQYF.